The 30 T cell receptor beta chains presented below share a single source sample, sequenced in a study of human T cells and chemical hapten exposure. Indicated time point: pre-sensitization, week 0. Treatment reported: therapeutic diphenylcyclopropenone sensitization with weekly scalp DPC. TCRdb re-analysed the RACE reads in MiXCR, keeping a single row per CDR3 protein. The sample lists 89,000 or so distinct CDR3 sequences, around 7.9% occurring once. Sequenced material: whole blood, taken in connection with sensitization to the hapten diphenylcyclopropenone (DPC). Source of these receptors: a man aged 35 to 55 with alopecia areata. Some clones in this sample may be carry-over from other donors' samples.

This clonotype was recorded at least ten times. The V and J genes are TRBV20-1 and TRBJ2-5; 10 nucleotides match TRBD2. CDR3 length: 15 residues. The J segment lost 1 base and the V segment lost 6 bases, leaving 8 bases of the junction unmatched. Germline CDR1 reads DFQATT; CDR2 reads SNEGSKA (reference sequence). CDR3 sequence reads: CSARPGTSAQETQYF. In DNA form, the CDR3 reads TGCAGTGCCCGACCCGGGACTAGCGCCCAAGAGACCCAGTACTTC.

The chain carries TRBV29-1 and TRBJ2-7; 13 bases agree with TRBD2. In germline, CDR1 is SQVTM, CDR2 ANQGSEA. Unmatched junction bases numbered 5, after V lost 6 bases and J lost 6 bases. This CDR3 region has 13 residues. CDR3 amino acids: CSVRRLAGGEQYF. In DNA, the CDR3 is TGCAGCGTGCGGAGACTAGCGGGAGGCGAGCAGTACTTC.

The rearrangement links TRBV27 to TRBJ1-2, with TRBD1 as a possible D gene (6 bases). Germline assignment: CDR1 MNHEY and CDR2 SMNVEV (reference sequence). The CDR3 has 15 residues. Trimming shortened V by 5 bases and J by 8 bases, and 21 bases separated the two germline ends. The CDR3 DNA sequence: TGTGCCAGCAGTCCTTACTTGGGACACGGGGGCGGCTACACCTTC. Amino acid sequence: CASSPYLGHGGGYTF.

The CDR3 protein is CASSESRWNEKLFF. CDR3 DNA: TGTGCCAGCAGTGAAAGTCGGTGGAATGAAAAACTGTTTTTT. This chain uses TRBV6-1 with TRBJ1-4; D not resolved. The CDR3 sequence is 14 residues long. CDR1 MNHNS and CDR2 SASEGT come from the germline V gene. V was cut by 2 bases and J by 5 bases, with 9 bases left in between.

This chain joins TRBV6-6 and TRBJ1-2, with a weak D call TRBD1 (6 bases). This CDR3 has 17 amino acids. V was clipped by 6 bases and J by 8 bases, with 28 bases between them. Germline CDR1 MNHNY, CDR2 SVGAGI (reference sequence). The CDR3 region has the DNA TGTGCCAGCAGCGTTAGTCCGGGGGCAGGCTCTAGGAAGGGCTACACCTTC. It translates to CASSVSPGAGSRKGYTF.

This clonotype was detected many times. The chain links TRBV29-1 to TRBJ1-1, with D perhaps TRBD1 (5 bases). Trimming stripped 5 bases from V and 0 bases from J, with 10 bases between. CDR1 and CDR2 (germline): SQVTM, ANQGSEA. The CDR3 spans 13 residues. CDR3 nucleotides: TGCAGCGTTTCGGGACTCATGAACACTGAAGCTTTCTTT. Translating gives CSVSGLMNTEAFF.

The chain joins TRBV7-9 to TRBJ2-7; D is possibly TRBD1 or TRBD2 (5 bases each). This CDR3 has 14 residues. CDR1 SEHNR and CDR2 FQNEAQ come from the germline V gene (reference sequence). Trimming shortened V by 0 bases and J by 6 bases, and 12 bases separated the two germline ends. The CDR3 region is CASSLAGEELEQYF. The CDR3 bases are TGTGCCAGCAGCTTAGCGGGGGAAGAACTCGAGCAGTACTTC. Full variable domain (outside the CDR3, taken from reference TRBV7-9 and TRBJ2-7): DTGVSQNPRHKITKRGQNVTFRCDPISEHNRLYWYRQTLGQGPEFLTYFQNEAQLEKSRLLSDRFSAERPKGSFSTLEIQRTEQGDSAMYLCASSLAGEELEQYFGPGTRLTVT.

For the CDR3, the DNA is TGTGCCAGCAGCTCCGTCAGTGAGCAGTTCTTC. Protein product: CASSSVSEQFF. The chain recombines TRBV7-2 with TRBJ2-1, with D uncertain. CDR3 size: 11 residues. V lost 4 bases, J lost 9 bases, and 7 bases lay in between. Germline V CDR1 and CDR2: SGHTA, FQGNSA. The complete variable domain, with remaining parts taken from reference TRBV7-2 and TRBJ2-1, reads GAGVSQSPSNKVTEKGKDVELRCDPISGHTALYWYRQSLGQGLEFLIYFQGNSAPDKSGLPSDRFSAERTGGSVSTLTIQRTQQEDSAVYLCASSSVSEQFFGPGTRLTVL.

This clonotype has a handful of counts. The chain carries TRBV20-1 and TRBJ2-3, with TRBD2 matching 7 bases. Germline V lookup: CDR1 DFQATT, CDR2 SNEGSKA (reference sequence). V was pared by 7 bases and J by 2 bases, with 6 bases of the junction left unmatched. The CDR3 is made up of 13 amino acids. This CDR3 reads CSELGRATDTQYF. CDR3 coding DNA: TGCAGTGAGCTTGGGAGGGCCACAGATACGCAGTATTTT.

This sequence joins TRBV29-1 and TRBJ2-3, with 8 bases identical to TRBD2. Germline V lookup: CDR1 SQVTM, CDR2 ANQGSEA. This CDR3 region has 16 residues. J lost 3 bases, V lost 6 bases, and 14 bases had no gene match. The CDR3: CSVEREIEGRTDTQYF. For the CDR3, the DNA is TGCAGCGTAGAGCGGGAGATAGAGGGAAGGACAGATACGCAGTATTTT.

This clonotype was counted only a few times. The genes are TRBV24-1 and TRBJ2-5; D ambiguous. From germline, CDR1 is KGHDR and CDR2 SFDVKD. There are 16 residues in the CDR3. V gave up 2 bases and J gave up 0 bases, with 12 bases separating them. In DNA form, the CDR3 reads TGTGCCACCAGTGATTCCTCCAGCTGGTACCAAGAGACCCAGTACTTC. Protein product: CATSDSSSWYQETQYF.

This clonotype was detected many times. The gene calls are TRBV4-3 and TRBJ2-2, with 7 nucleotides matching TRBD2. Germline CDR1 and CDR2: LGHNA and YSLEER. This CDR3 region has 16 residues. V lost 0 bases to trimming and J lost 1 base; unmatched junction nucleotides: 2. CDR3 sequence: CASSQEASGNTGELFF. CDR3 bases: TGCGCCAGCAGCCAAGAGGCTAGCGGGAACACCGGGGAGCTGTTTTTT.

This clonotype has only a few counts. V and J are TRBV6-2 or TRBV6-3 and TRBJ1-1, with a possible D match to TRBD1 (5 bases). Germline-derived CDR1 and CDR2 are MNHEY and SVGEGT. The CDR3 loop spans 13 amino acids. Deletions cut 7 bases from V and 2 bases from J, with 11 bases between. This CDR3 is CASKRQSNTEAFF. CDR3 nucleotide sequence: TGTGCCAGCAAAAGACAGTCCAACACTGAAGCTTTCTTT.

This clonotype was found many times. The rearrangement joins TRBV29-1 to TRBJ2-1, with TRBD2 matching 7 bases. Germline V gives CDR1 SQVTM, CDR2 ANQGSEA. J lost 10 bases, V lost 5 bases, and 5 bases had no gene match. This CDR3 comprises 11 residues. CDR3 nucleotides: TGCAGCGTTCGACTAGCCAGAGAGCAGTTCTTC. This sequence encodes CSVRLAREQFF.

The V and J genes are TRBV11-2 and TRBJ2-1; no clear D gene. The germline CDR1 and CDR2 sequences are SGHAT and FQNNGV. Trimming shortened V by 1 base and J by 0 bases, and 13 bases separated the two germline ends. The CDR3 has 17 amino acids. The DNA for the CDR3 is TGTGCCAGCAGCTTAGCCCCGGCTGGTCGCTCCTACAATGAGCAGTTCTTC. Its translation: CASSLAPAGRSYNEQFF. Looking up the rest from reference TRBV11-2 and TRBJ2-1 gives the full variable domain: EAGVAQSPRYKIIEKRQSVAFWCNPISGHATLYWYQQILGQGPKLLIQFQNNGVVDDSQLPKDRFSAERLKGVDSTLKIQPAKLEDSAVYLCASSLAPAGRSYNEQFFGPGTRLTVL.

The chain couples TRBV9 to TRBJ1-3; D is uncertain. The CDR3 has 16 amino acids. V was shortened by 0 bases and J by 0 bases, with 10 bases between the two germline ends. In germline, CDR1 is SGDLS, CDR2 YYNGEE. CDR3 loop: CASSVDKASSGNTIYF. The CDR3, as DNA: TGTGCCAGCAGCGTAGACAAGGCGAGCTCTGGAAACACCATATATTTT.

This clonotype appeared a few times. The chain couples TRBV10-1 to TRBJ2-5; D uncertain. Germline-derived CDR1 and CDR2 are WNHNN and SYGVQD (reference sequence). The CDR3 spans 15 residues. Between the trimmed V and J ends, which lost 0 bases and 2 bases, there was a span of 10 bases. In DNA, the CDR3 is TGCGCCAGCAGTGAGTCGTGCTACGGGCAAGAGACCCAGTACTTC. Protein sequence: CASSESCYGQETQYF.

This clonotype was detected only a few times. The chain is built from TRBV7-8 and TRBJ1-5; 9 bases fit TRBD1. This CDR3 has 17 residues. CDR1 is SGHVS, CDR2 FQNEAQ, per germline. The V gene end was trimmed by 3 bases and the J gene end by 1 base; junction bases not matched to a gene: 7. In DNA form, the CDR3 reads TGTGCCAGCAGCTTTGGAACAGGGGGCGAAAGCAATCAGCCCCAGCATTTT. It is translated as CASSFGTGGESNQPQHF. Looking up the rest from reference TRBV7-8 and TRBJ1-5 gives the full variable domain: GAGVSQSPRYKVAKRGQDVALRCDPISGHVSLFWYQQALGQGPEFLTYFQNEAQLDKSGLPSDRFFAERPEGSVSTLKIQRTQQEDSAVYLCASSFGTGGESNQPQHFGDGTRLSIL.

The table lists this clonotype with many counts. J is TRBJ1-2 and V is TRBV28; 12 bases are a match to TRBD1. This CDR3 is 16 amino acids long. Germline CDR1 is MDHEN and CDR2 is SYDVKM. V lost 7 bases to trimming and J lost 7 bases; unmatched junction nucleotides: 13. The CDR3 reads CASISPGGQGARGYTF. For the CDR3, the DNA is TGTGCCAGCATCTCCCCCGGGGGACAGGGGGCTCGTGGCTACACCTTC.

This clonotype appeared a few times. DNA of the CDR3: TGTGCCAGCAGCCAAGACAGGCTCACTGAAGCTTTCTTT. It specifies CASSQDRLTEAFF. This chain joins TRBV14 and TRBJ1-1; no reliable D call. The V end lost 0 bases, the J end lost 4 bases, and 6 bases lay between the germline ends. CDR3 length: 13 residues. Germline loops: CDR1 SGHDN, CDR2 FVKESK.

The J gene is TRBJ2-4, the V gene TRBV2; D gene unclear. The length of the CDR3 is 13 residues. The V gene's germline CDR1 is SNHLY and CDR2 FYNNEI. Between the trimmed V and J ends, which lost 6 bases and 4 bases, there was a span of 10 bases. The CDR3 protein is CASSFSSKNIQYF. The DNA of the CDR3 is TGTGCCAGCAGCTTTAGTTCTAAAAACATTCAGTACTTC.

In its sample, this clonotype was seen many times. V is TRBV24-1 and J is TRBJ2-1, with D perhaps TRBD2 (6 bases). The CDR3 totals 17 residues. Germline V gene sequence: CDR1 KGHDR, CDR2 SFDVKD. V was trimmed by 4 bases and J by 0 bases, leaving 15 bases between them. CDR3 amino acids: CATSEWGGGSSYNEQFF. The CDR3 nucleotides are TGTGCCACCAGTGAATGGGGTGGGGGGAGCTCCTACAATGAGCAGTTCTTC.

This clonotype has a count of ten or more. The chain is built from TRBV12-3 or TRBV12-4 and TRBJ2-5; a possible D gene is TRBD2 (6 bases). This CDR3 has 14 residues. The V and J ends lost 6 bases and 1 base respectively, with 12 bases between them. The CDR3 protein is CASRGGMFQETQYF. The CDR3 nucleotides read TGTGCCAGCAGAGGAGGGATGTTCCAAGAGACCCAGTACTTC.

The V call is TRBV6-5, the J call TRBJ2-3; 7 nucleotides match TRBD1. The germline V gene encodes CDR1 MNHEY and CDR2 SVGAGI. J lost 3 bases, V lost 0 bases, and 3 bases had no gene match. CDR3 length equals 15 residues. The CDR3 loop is CASSYSTGSTDTQYF. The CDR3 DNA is TGTGCCAGCAGTTACTCGACAGGGTCAACAGATACGCAGTATTTT.

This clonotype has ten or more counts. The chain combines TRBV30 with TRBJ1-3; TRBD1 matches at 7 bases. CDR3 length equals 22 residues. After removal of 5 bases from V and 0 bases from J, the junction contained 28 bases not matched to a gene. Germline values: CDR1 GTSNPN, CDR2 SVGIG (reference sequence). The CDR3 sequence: CAWGGRPPPPHYGQDSGNTIYF. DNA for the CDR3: TGTGCCTGGGGCGGGAGGCCCCCGCCCCCCCACTACGGACAGGACTCTGGAAACACCATATATTTT. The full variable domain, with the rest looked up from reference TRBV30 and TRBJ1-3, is SQTIHQWPATLVQPVGSPLSLECTVEGTSNPNLYWYRQAAGRGLQLLFYSVGIGQISSEVPQNLSASRPQDRQFILSSKKLLLSDSGFYLCAWGGRPPPPHYGQDSGNTIYFGEGSWLTVV.

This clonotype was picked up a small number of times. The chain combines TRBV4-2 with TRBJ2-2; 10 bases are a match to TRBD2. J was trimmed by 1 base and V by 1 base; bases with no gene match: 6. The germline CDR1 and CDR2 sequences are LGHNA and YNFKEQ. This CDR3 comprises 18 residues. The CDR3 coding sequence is TGTGCCAGCAGCCAAGTCCTAGGACTAGCGGTGAACACCGGGGAGCTGTTTTTT. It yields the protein CASSQVLGLAVNTGELFF.

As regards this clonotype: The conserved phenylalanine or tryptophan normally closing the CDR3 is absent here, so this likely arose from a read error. The DNA for the CDR3 is TGTGCCAGCAGCTCCGGAGGGGAAGAGACCCAGTACTAC. Translated: CASSSGGEETQYY. V and J are TRBV28 and TRBJ2-5; tentative D call: TRBD2 (6 bases). Deletions cut 6 bases from V and 3 bases from J, with 11 bases between. This CDR3 region has 13 residues. CDR1 and CDR2 (germline): MDHEN, SYDVKM.

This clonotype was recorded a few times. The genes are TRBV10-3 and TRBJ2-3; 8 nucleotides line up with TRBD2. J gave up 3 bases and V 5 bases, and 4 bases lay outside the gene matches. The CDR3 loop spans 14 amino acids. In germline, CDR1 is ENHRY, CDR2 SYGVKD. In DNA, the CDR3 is TGTGCCATCAGTAGCGGGAGAGAGACAGATACGCAGTATTTT. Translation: CAISSGRETDTQYF.

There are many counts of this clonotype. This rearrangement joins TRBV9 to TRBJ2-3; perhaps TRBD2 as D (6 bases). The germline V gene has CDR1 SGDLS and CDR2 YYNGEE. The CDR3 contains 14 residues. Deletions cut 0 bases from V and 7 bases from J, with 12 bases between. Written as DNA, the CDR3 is TGTGCCAGCAGCGTAGGGACTACACATAATACGCAGTATTTT. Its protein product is CASSVGTTHNTQYF.

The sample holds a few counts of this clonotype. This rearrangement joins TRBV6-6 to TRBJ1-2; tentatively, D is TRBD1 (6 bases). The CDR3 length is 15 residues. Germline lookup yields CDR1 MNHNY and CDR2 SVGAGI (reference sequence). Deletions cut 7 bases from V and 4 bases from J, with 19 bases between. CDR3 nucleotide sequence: TGTGCCAGCATCCAGAGAGCACAGGGCCGCTATGGCTACACCTTC. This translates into CASIQRAQGRYGYTF.